A single sample is the source of the 16 T cell receptor beta chains below, sequenced in a study of spatial heterogeneity in lung cancer. TCRdb ran MiXCR on the 5' RACE reads and lists one entry per CDR3 protein. Among about 800 distinct CDR3 sequences listed, roughly 26% were seen once. The time point is: sample taken at primary tumor resection. The material was normal lung tissue next to the tumor, obtained at surgery. These receptors all stem from a male donor with early-stage non-small cell lung cancer.

Within the sample, this clonotype is medium-sized. With the library built for alpha chains, this beta chain is off target and its frequency is not meaningful. The rearrangement joins TRBV7-9 to TRBJ2-5; D uncertain. The ends were cut back, 2 bases at V and 4 bases at J, with 8 bases in the middle. This CDR3 is 13 amino acids long. Germline CDR1 and CDR2: SEHNR and FQNEAQ (reference sequence). The CDR3 DNA reads TGTGCCAGCAGCTTACTGGGCGGAGAGACCCAGTACTTC. Its translation: CASSLLGGETQYF.

This clonotype is termed large (0.1 to 1%). This beta chain represents an off-target read in a library built for alpha chains; its size is of limited meaning. The chain couples TRBV20-1 to TRBJ1-4; 7 bases fit TRBD1. This CDR3 comprises 14 residues. Trimming at V came to 2 bases and at J to 11 bases, leaving 11 bases not matched to a gene. Germline V gene sequence: CDR1 DFQATT, CDR2 SNEGSKA (reference sequence). CDR3 loop: CSARNRHRGGKLFF. DNA for the CDR3: TGCAGTGCTAGAAATCGACACAGGGGAGGGAAACTGTTTTTT.

This clonotype rates as hyperexpanded (1% or more). A library made for alpha chains picked up this beta chain off target, so its size means little. The rearrangement uses TRBV27 and TRBJ2-3; maybe TRBD1 (5 bases). CDR1 is MNHEY, CDR2 SMNVEV, per germline (reference sequence). V lost 10 bases to trimming and J lost 4 bases, with 9 bases between them. There are 11 residues in the CDR3. The CDR3 reads CATNRPDTQYF. The CDR3, as DNA: TGTGCCACCAACAGGCCAGATACGCAGTATTTT.

Relative to its sample, this clonotype is large. In a library made to pick up alpha chains, this beta chain is a stray read with a size that means little. The chain employs TRBV12-3 or TRBV12-4 and TRBJ2-1; D gene uncertain. The V gene lost 3 bases and the J gene lost 4 bases, with 13 bases spanning the gap. The length of the CDR3 is 15 residues. The CDR3 spells CASSLQGLRYNEQFF. The CDR3 DNA is TGTGCCAGCAGTTTGCAAGGCCTAAGATACAATGAGCAGTTCTTC.

As regards this clonotype: This beta chain lies outside the target of a library built for alpha chains; its clone size means little. The chain employs TRBV9 and TRBJ2-5, with 10 bases that match TRBD2. Per the germline V gene, CDR1 is SGDLS and CDR2 is YYNGEE. Trimming took 3 bases from V and 3 from J; bases not matched to a gene: 2. This CDR3 spans 14 amino acids. CDR3 in amino acids: CASSATSGEETQYF. The DNA of the CDR3 is TGTGCCAGCAGCGCCACTAGCGGGGAAGAGACCCAGTACTTC. Filled out from reference TRBV9 and TRBJ2-5, the complete variable domain reads DSGVTQTPKHLITATGQRVTLRCSPRSGDLSVYWYQQSLDQGLQFLIQYYNGEERAKGNILERFSAQQFPDLHSELNLSSLELGDSALYFCASSATSGEETQYFGPGTRLLVL.

By share, this clonotype ranks as large. For a library built for alpha chains, this beta chain is a stray read; little rests on its size. CDR3 in amino acids: CASSYDWTSGGTDTQYF. CDR3 sequence (DNA): TGTGCCAGCAGTTACGACTGGACTAGCGGGGGCACAGATACGCAGTATTTT. This chain connects TRBV6-2 or TRBV6-3 to TRBJ2-3; 12 positions agree with TRBD2. The V gene's germline CDR1 is MNHEY and CDR2 SVGEGT. The J segment lost 1 base and the V segment lost 2 bases, leaving 4 bases of the junction unmatched. This CDR3 comprises 17 residues.

This clonotype ranks as large. At one of its ends the junction is not consistent with the germline gene, which may arise from a read error. This beta chain slipped into a library made for alpha chains as a stray read, so its size is not meaningful. V usage is TRBV4-1 and J usage is TRBJ2-1, with TRBD2 identical over 7 bases. Germline assignment: CDR1 MGHRA and CDR2 YSYEKL. The CDR3 sequence is 15 residues long. In DNA, the CDR3 is TGCGCCAGCAGCCCCGCCGGGACTACCTACGATGAGCAGTTCTTC. This encodes CASSPAGTTYDEQFF.

As to this clonotype: A library made for alpha chains picked up this beta chain off target, so its size means little. The CDR3 DNA reads TGCAGTGCTAGCACAGGGTTTTATACCTCCTACGAGCAGTACTTC. This encodes CSASTGFYTSYEQYF. The chain is built from TRBV20-1 and TRBJ2-7, with D tentatively TRBD1 (6 bases). The CDR3 has 15 amino acids. The V gene's germline CDR1 is DFQATT and CDR2 SNEGSKA (reference sequence). V was shortened by 3 bases and J by 0 bases, with 15 bases between the two germline ends.

By sample fraction, this clonotype is large. This beta chain lies outside the target of a library built for alpha chains; its clone size means little. This chain uses TRBV3-1 with TRBJ2-2; either TRBD1 or TRBD2 may supply D (6 bases each). The CDR3 contains 17 residues. Germline loops: CDR1 LGHDT, CDR2 YNNKEL (reference sequence). The ends were cut back, 6 bases at V and 4 bases at J, with 21 bases in the middle. Written as DNA, the CDR3 is TGTGCCAGCAGTCCGGTGGGCGGGACAAGCTTCACCGGGGAGCTGTTTTTT. Residues: CASSPVGGTSFTGELFF.

Remarks on this clonotype: This beta chain is a stray sequence in a library constructed for alpha chains; its clone size is not meaningful. The chain couples TRBV12-3 or TRBV12-4 to TRBJ2-7; 7 nucleotides align to TRBD2. This CDR3 contains 17 residues. V shed 1 base and J 6 bases; nucleotides not matched to a gene: 15. In DNA form, the CDR3 reads TGTGCCAGCAGTTTAGTGCCGTCGACGGGAGGAAACGGCGAGCAGTACTTC. It is translated as CASSLVPSTGGNGEQYF.

Notes on this clonotype: In a library made to pick up alpha chains, this beta chain is a stray read with a size that means little. The chain recombines TRBV6-1 with TRBJ1-2; D not resolved. V lost 4 bases and J 6 bases, leaving 18 bases between the germline ends. The CDR3 covers 15 residues. Germline CDR1 and CDR2: MNHNS and SASEGT. This CDR3 is CASSANPVAANGYTF. The DNA for the CDR3 is TGTGCCAGCAGTGCCAACCCCGTAGCAGCCAATGGCTACACCTTC.

By its share, this clonotype is medium-sized. The library was designed around alpha chains, so this beta chain is a stray read whose abundance carries little weight. CDR3 protein: CSVDGQGPETQYF. Here the CDR3 DNA reads TGCAGCGTGGACGGACAGGGGCCAGAGACCCAGTACTTC. V and J are TRBV29-1 and TRBJ2-5; 9 bases fit TRBD1. Trimming removed 6 bases from V and 4 bases from J; junction bases left unmatched: 6. Germline V gene lookup returns CDR1 SQVTM and CDR2 ANQGSEA. The CDR3 length is 13 residues.

By sample fraction, this clonotype is large. With the library built for alpha chains, this beta chain is off target and its frequency is not meaningful. The rearrangement uses TRBV20-1 and TRBJ2-2; 12 positions match TRBD2. The CDR3 sequence is 16 residues long. V shed 6 bases, J shed 2 bases, and the junction held 7 bases outside the gene matches. The germline CDR1 and CDR2 sequences are DFQATT and SNEGSKA (reference sequence). CDR3 protein: CSAKLAGGGNTGELFF. The CDR3 DNA reads TGCAGTGCCAAGCTAGCGGGAGGGGGAAACACCGGGGAGCTGTTTTTT.

This clonotype is judged large. A library prepared for alpha chains yielded this beta chain as an off-target read; its size is of little meaning. The genes are TRBV20-1 and TRBJ1-6; D possibly corresponds to TRBD1 (5 bases). With 4 bases removed from V and 8 bases from J, the gap between germline ends came to 18 bases. The germline V gene has CDR1 DFQATT and CDR2 SNEGSKA (reference sequence). This CDR3 contains 15 residues. The CDR3 DNA follows: TGCAGTGCTAAGTCAGCAGGGCACGGGGATTCACCCCTCCACTTT. Its protein is CSAKSAGHGDSPLHF.

Comments on this clonotype: This beta chain lies outside the target of a library built for alpha chains; its clone size means little. This chain links TRBV2 with TRBJ1-1; D uncertain. CDR1 and CDR2 (germline): SNHLY, FYNNEI. The CDR3 is 10 amino acids. The V end was cut by 8 bases, the J end by 7 bases, with 8 bases between. CDR3 protein: CASVVDEAFF. The CDR3, as DNA: TGTGCCAGCGTGGTTGATGAAGCTTTCTTT.

This clonotype ranks as large (0.1 to 1%). A library made for alpha chains picked up this beta chain off target, so its size means little. The rearrangement uses TRBV10-3 and TRBJ2-7; D not certain. The germline V and J ends were trimmed by 0 bases and 5 bases, with 8 bases remaining between them. This CDR3 spans 13 amino acids. Germline assignment: CDR1 ENHRY and CDR2 SYGVKD. In DNA, the CDR3 is TGTGCCATCAGTGAGTCGAAGGAGAACGAGCAGTACTTC. Encoded protein: CAISESKENEQYF.